This passage covers 21 T cell receptor beta chains from one sample sequenced in a study of blood T cell repertoires in COVID-19. Method: immunoSEQ multiplex PCR; TCRdb's copy keeps in-frame clones and lacks some. Here the sample spans 200,000 or so clones, less than 90% being singletons. Source material: peripheral blood. These receptors originate from a woman older than 75 with COVID-19, enrolled during active disease.

V is TRBV28 and J is TRBJ1-6, with 9 bases identical to TRBD1. The germline V gene encodes CDR1 MDHEN and CDR2 SYDVKM. J was trimmed by 9 bases and V by 4 bases; bases with no gene match: 10. The CDR3 covers 16 residues. The CDR3 DNA sequence: TGTGCCAGCAGTTCTGACAGGGGGTTAATTGGTTCACCCCTCCACTTT. This translates into CASSSDRGLIGSPLHF.

CDR3 coding DNA: TGCGCCAGCAGCTTAGGACAGCAGTTTTTGAACACTGAAGCTTTCTTT. Residues: CASSLGQQFLNTEAFF. This chain uses TRBV5-1 with TRBJ1-1; D is perhaps TRBD1 (6 bases). The CDR3 is 16 amino acids. Looked up from germline, CDR1 is SGHRS and CDR2 is YFSETQ. Trimming took 2 bases from V and 0 from J, leaving 14 bases between them. Full variable domain (remainder filled in from reference TRBV5-1 and TRBJ1-1): KAGVTQTPRYLIKTRGQQVTLSCSPISGHRSVSWYQQTPGQGLQFLFEYFSETQRNKGNFPGRFSGRQFSNSRSEMNVSTLELGDSALYLCASSLGQQFLNTEAFFGQGTRLTVV.

The DNA for the CDR3 is TGTGCCAGCAGTCTACCGGGACAGGGGTGGAAAGGCTACACCTTC. Residues: CASSLPGQGWKGYTF. The chain couples TRBV28 to TRBJ1-2, with TRBD1 matching 10 bases. Losses at the gene ends were 5 bases for V and 8 bases for J; bases not matched to a gene: 11. CDR3 size: 15 residues. Germline V CDR1 and CDR2: MDHEN, SYDVKM.

The chain joins TRBV29-1 to TRBJ1-1; tentative D call: TRBD1 (6 bases). Trimming removed 4 bases from V and 0 bases from J, with 9 bases in between. The CDR3 is 13 residues long. Germline V CDR1 and CDR2: SQVTM, ANQGSEA. CDR3 amino acids: CSVVQGMNTEAFF. The CDR3 coding sequence is TGCAGCGTTGTACAGGGAATGAACACTGAAGCTTTCTTT.

As regards this clone: Other DNA sequences of this sample code for an identical CDR3. V gene TRBV6-5 combines with J gene TRBJ2-1, with TRBD2 as a possible D gene (6 bases). The CDR3 consists of 13 residues. Germline CDR1 reads MNHEY; CDR2 reads SVGAGI. V gave up 3 bases and J gave up 7 bases, with 10 bases separating them. CDR3 coding DNA: TGTGCCAGCAGTTATAGCGGATATAATGAGCAGTTCTTC. Translated: CASSYSGYNEQFF.

The chain employs TRBV7-9 and TRBJ1-6; 7 positions agree with TRBD1. CDR3 length: 15 amino acids. Trimming removed 5 bases from V and 6 bases from J; junction bases left unmatched: 7. Germline loops: CDR1 SEHNR, CDR2 FQNEAQ (reference sequence). In DNA, the CDR3 is TGTGCCAGCAGCGCCCGACAGGGTCCTAATTCACCCCTCCACTTT. It encodes CASSARQGPNSPLHF.

This sequence joins TRBV6-5 and TRBJ1-1; D uncertain. This CDR3 contains 12 residues. With 5 bases removed from V and 8 bases from J, the gap between germline ends came to 12 bases. Germline CDR1 MNHEY, CDR2 SVGAGI. CDR3 sequence: CASSPLAGEAFF. The CDR3 DNA reads as TGTGCCAGCAGTCCTCTCGCGGGGGAAGCTTTCTTT.

The chain is built from TRBV7-2 and TRBJ1-1, with D perhaps matching TRBD1 (6 bases). The germline V gene has CDR1 SGHTA and CDR2 FQGNSA. V lost 4 bases and J lost 7, with 16 bases in between. This CDR3 contains 14 residues. In nucleotides, the CDR3 is TGTGCCAGCAGCTCCCTTTCGGACAGACGTGAAGCTTTCTTT. This gives the protein CASSSLSDRREAFF.

The rearrangement links TRBV5-5 to TRBJ1-5; D not certain. The CDR3 extends over 13 amino acids. Between the trimmed V and J ends, which lost 2 bases and 5 bases, there was a span of 8 bases. CDR1 is SGHKS and CDR2 is YYEKEE in the germline V gene (reference sequence). The CDR3 DNA reads TGTGCCAGCAGCTTACTTGAGTATCAGCCCCAGCATTTT. Amino acid sequence: CASSLLEYQPQHF.

The V and J genes are TRBV29-1 and TRBJ2-3; D may be TRBD1 (6 bases). Germline V lookup: CDR1 SQVTM, CDR2 ANQGSEA. This CDR3 is 13 amino acids long. V lost 7 bases and J lost 2, with 13 bases in between. The CDR3 DNA reads TGCAGCGCAGGACAGATAGACACAGATACGCAGTATTTT. This encodes CSAGQIDTDTQYF.

The chain joins TRBV11-3 to TRBJ2-1, with TRBD2 matching over 12 bases. Germline V CDR1 and CDR2: SGHNT, YENEEA. This CDR3 contains 16 residues. Trimming removed 1 base from V and 5 bases from J; junction bases left unmatched: 3. The CDR3, as DNA: TGTGCCAGCAGCTTAGTGACTAGCGGGGGTAACAATGAGCAGTTCTTC. This encodes CASSLVTSGGNNEQFF. The full variable domain, with the rest looked up from reference TRBV11-3 and TRBJ2-1, is EAGVVQSPRYKIIEKKQPVAFWCNPISGHNTLYWYLQNLGQGPELLIRYENEEAVDDSQLPKDRFSAERLKGVDSTLKIQPAELGDSAVYLCASSLVTSGGNNEQFFGPGTRLTVL.

J is TRBJ1-5 and V is TRBV3-1 (or the pseudogene TRBV3-2); D uncertain. Germline-derived CDR1 and CDR2 are LGHDT and YNNKEL (reference sequence). There are 15 residues in the CDR3. V was pared by 3 bases and J by 3 bases, with 12 bases between. The CDR3 loop reads CASSQAGAVNQPQHF. The CDR3 DNA is TGTGCCAGCAGCCAGGCGGGAGCGGTCAATCAGCCCCAGCATTTT.

The chain recombines TRBV2 with TRBJ1-4; 7 bases agree with TRBD1. The CDR3 loop spans 13 amino acids. After removal of 6 bases from V and 8 bases from J, the junction contained 6 bases not matched to a gene. The germline gives CDR1 SNHLY, CDR2 FYNNEI. The CDR3 here is CASRGTVVEKLFF. The CDR3 bases are TGTGCCAGCAGGGGGACAGTGGTAGAAAAACTGTTTTTT.

This clone turned up a few times. This chain uses TRBV27 with TRBJ1-6, with a tentative D call TRBD1 (6 bases). V was trimmed by 5 bases and J by 6 bases, leaving 20 bases between them. CDR3 size: 17 residues. Germline CDR1 reads MNHEY; CDR2 reads SMNVEV (reference sequence). The CDR3 spells CASSIAYGQISNSPLHF. CDR3 coding DNA: TGTGCCAGCAGTATTGCCTACGGACAGATAAGTAATTCACCCCTCCACTTT.

The rearrangement joins TRBV27 to TRBJ2-7; possible D gene TRBD1, 6 bases. V was cut by 0 bases and J by 8 bases, with 11 bases left in between. Per the germline V gene, CDR1 is MNHEY and CDR2 is SMNVEV (reference sequence). The CDR3 runs to 13 residues. The CDR3 here is CASSLSLGTQQYF. CDR3 nucleotides: TGTGCCAGCAGTTTATCACTTGGGACACAGCAGTACTTC.

The V and J genes are TRBV10-2 and TRBJ2-2; unclear D gene. V was cut by 2 bases and J by 4 bases, with 14 bases left in between. This CDR3 contains 16 residues. Per germline, CDR1 WSHSY and CDR2 SAAADI. CDR3 region: CASSESGSRGTGELFF. In nucleotides, the CDR3 is TGCGCCAGCAGTGAGAGTGGTAGCCGTGGCACCGGGGAGCTGTTTTTT.

The V and J genes are TRBV5-1 and TRBJ1-1; the match to TRBD1 covers 7 bases. CDR3 size: 15 residues. The V segment lost 4 bases and the J segment 0 bases; nucleotides outside the gene matches: 6. In germline, CDR1 is SGHRS, CDR2 YFSETQ. CDR3 sequence reads: CASSPAGTVNTEAFF. CDR3 bases: TGCGCCAGCAGCCCAGCCGGGACAGTGAACACTGAAGCTTTCTTT.

The chain uses TRBV5-1 and TRBJ1-3, with no clear D. V shed 5 bases and J shed 0 bases, with 9 bases lying between them. The CDR3 is 14 residues long. CDR1 and CDR2 from the germline V gene are SGHRS and YFSETQ. CDR3 nucleotides: TGCGCCAGCAGTGCCGGTAGCTCTGGAAACACCATATATTTT. Translation gives CASSAGSSGNTIYF. Full variable domain (rest looked up from reference TRBV5-1 and TRBJ1-3): KAGVTQTPRYLIKTRGQQVTLSCSPISGHRSVSWYQQTPGQGLQFLFEYFSETQRNKGNFPGRFSGRQFSNSRSEMNVSTLELGDSALYLCASSAGSSGNTIYFGEGSWLTVV.

This chain connects TRBV5-4 to TRBJ1-6; tentatively, D is TRBD1 (5 bases). Trimming shortened V by 3 bases and J by 8 bases, and 21 bases separated the two germline ends. In germline, CDR1 is SGHNT, CDR2 YYREEE (reference sequence). The CDR3 sequence is 17 residues long. The CDR3 spells CASSSPTPRGLDSPLHF. CDR3 DNA: TGTGCCAGCAGCTCCCCCACCCCCCGGGGGTTGGATTCACCCCTCCACTTT.

V usage is TRBV7-9 and J usage is TRBJ1-2; no reliable D call. The V end lost 2 bases, the J end lost 0 bases, and 10 bases lay between the germline ends. CDR3 length: 15 residues. CDR1 and CDR2 (germline): SEHNR, FQNEAQ (reference sequence). The CDR3 DNA is TGTGCCAGCAGCTTAAGCCTAACCCCTAACTATGGCTACACCTTC. Translation: CASSLSLTPNYGYTF.

This clone was counted between two and nine times. This chain joins TRBV4-2 and TRBJ1-6; 8 nucleotides agree with TRBD1. The CDR3 loop spans 17 amino acids. The V gene's germline CDR1 is LGHNA and CDR2 YNFKEQ. Trimming removed 1 base from V and 2 bases from J; junction bases left unmatched: 4. CDR3: CASSQGAGGAYNSPLHF. The CDR3 DNA is TGTGCCAGCAGCCAAGGGGCAGGGGGCGCCTATAATTCACCCCTCCACTTT.